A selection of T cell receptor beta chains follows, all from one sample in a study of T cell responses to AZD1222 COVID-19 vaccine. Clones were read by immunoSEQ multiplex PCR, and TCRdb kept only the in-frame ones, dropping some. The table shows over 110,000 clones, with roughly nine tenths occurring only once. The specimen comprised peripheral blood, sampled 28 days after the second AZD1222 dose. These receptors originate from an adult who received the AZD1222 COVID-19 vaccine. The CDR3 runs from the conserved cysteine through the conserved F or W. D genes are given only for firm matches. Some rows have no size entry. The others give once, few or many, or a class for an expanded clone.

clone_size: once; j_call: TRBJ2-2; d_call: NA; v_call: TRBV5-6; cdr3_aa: CASSFVSGELFF; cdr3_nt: TGTGCCAGCAGCTTTGTGTCCGGGGAGCTGTTTTTT
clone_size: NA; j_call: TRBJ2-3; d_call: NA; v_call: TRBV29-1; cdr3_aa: CSAGGGGGTDTQYF; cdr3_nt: TGCAGCGCCGGAGGGGGAGGGGGCACAGATACGCAGTATTTT
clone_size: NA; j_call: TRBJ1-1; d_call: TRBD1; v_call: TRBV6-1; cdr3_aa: CASSEIQGAGMNTEAFF; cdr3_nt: TGTGCCAGCAGTGAAATCCAGGGGGCAGGGATGAACACTGAAGCTTTCTTT
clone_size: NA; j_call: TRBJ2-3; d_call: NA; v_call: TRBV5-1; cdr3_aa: CASSSTPTRAGSLAQYF; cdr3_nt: TGCGCCAGCAGCTCCACGCCAACCCGGGCGGGATCCTTGGCGCAGTATTTT
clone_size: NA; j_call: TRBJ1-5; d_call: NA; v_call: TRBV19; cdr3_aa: CASSIEPGNQPQHF; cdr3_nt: TGTGCCAGTAGTATAGAGCCGGGCAATCAGCCCCAGCATTTT
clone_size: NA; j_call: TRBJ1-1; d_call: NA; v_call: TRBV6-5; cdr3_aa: CASSTGRDTEAFF; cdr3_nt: TGTGCCAGCAGTACAGGGCGGGACACTGAAGCTTTCTTT
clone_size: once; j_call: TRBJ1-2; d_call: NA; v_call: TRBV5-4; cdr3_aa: CASSSPGRGGSGYTF; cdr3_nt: TGTGCCAGCAGCTCTCCGGGACGAGGGGGGTCTGGCTACACCTTC
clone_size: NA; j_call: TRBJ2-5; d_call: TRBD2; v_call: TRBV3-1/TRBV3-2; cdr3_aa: CASSHTGTIETQYF; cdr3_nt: TGTGCCAGCAGCCATACCGGGACTATAGAGACCCAGTACTTC
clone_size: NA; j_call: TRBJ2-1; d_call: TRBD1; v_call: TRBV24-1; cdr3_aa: CATSERGQGFYNEQFF; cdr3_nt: TGTGCCACCAGTGAACGAGGACAGGGTTTCTACAATGAGCAGTTCTTC
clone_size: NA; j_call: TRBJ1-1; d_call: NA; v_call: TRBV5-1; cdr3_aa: CASSLAGGRLGTEAFF; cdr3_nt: TGCGCCAGCAGCTTGGCTGGGGGGCGATTAGGCACTGAAGCTTTCTTT
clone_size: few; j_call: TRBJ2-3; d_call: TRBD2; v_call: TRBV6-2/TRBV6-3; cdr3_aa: CASSLSGLATDTQYF; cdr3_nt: TGTGCCAGCAGCCTATCGGGACTAGCGACAGATACGCAGTATTTT
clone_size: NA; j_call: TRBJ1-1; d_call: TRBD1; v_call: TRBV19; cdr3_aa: CASSTRTGEAFF; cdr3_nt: TGTGCCAGTAGTACACGGACAGGGGAAGCTTTCTTT
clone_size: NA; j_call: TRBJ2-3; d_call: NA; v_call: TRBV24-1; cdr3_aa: CATSGGPGQTTDTQYF; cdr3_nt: TGTGCCACCAGTGGCGGGCCAGGCCAGACCACAGATACGCAGTATTTT
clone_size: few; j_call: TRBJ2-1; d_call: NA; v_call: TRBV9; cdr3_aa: CASSVSGKGVNEQFF; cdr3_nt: TGTGCCAGCAGCGTGAGCGGGAAGGGGGTCAATGAGCAGTTCTTC
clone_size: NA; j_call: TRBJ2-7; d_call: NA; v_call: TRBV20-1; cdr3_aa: CSASKSYEQYF; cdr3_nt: TGCAGTGCTAGCAAGAGCTACGAGCAGTACTTC
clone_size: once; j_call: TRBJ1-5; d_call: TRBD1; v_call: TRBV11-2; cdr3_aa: CASSSGDRVIGQPQHF; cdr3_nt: TGTGCCAGCAGCTCCGGTGACAGGGTAATAGGGCAGCCCCAGCATTTT
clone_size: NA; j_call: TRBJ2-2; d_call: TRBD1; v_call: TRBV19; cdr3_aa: CASSVQGAETGELFF; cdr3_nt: TGTGCCAGTAGTGTACAGGGGGCAGAAACCGGGGAGCTGTTTTTT
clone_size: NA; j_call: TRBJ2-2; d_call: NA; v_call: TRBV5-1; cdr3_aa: CASSLSGNTGELFF; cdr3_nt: TGCGCCAGCAGCTTGTCGGGGAACACCGGGGAGCTGTTTTTT
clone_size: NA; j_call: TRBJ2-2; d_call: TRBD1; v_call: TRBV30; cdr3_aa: CAWSVLGTGYTGELFF; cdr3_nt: TGTGCCTGGAGTGTACTCGGGACAGGGTACACCGGGGAGCTGTTTTTT
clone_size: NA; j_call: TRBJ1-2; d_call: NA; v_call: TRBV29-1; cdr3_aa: CSVEVGASYGYTF; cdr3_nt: TGCAGCGTTGAAGTTGGCGCTAGCTATGGCTACACCTTC
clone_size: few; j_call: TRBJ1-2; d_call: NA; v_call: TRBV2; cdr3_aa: CASSELATNYGYTF; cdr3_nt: TGTGCCAGCAGTGAACTGGCAACTAACTATGGCTACACCTTC
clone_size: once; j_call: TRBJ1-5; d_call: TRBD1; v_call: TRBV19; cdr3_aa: CASSNRDRGVQPQHF; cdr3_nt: TGTGCCAGTAGTAACCGGGACAGGGGTGTTCAGCCCCAGCATTTT
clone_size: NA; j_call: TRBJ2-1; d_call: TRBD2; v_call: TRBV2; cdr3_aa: CASSEGTSGRIDEQFF; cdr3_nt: TGTGCCAGCAGTGAGGGGACTAGCGGGAGAATAGATGAGCAGTTCTTC
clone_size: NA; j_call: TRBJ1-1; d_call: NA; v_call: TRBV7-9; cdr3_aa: CASSLPLNTEAFF; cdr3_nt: TGTGCCAGCAGCTTACCGTTGAACACTGAAGCTTTCTTT
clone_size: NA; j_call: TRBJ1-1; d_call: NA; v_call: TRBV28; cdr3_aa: CASSRVGYTEAFF; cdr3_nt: TGTGCCAGCAGTAGGGTTGGTTACACTGAAGCTTTCTTT